This passage covers 7 T cell receptor beta chains from one sample sequenced in a study of T cells after yellow fever vaccination. TCRdb analysed the 5' RACE reads with MiXCR anew, one entry per CDR3 protein. Of about 500,000 distinct CDR3 sequences in the sample, 17% are singletons; the top ten hold roughly 17%. The sample was PBMCs, taken 5 to 6 days after the first yellow fever vaccination. The receptors shown here come from a man aged 18-30 years who received the YFV17D yellow fever vaccine.

In DNA, the CDR3 is TGTGCCAGCAGTTGGGCAAGGACCGATCCCAAAAACATTCAGTACTTC. Its protein product is CASSWARTDPKNIQYF. The gene calls are TRBV6-2 or TRBV6-3 and TRBJ2-4; D remains ambiguous. This CDR3 region has 16 residues. Germline V gives CDR1 MNHEY, CDR2 SVGEGT. V was shortened by 4 bases and J by 2 bases, with 15 bases between the two germline ends.

This clonotype was seen more than once but under ten times. V is TRBV7-9 and J is TRBJ2-5; 8 nucleotides match TRBD2. The CDR3 contains 16 residues. Germline-derived CDR1 and CDR2 are SEHNR and FQNEAQ (reference sequence). J lost 2 bases, V lost 5 bases, and 10 bases had no gene match. CDR3 amino acids: CASSPGVAGKQETQYF. In nucleotides, the CDR3 is TGTGCCAGCAGCCCTGGAGTAGCGGGGAAGCAAGAGACCCAGTACTTC.

This clonotype was recorded once. The V call is TRBV5-1, the J call TRBJ2-1; D remains ambiguous. Per germline, CDR1 SGHRS and CDR2 YFSETQ. V lost 7 bases to trimming and J lost 6 bases, with 17 bases between them. The CDR3 runs 14 residues. This CDR3 is CASSPQRYGNEQFF. CDR3 sequence (DNA): TGCGCCAGCTCACCTCAAAGATACGGCAATGAGCAGTTCTTC.

The V gene is TRBV5-4, the J gene TRBJ2-3, with 10 bases fitting TRBD1. The trim removed 4 bases at V and 4 bases at J, leaving 12 bases unmatched. The CDR3 has 17 residues. Germline lookup yields CDR1 SGHNT and CDR2 YYREEE (reference sequence). The CDR3 DNA is TGTGCCAGCAGCCGCGGGACAGGGGTCAATGTCGCAGATACGCAGTATTTT. Protein product: CASSRGTGVNVADTQYF.

The sample holds a few counts of this clonotype. The gene calls are TRBV20-1 and TRBJ1-5; possibly TRBD1 for D (6 bases). CDR1 and CDR2 from the germline V gene are DFQATT and SNEGSKA (reference sequence). Trimming removed 1 base from V and 3 bases from J, with 13 bases in between. The CDR3 has 15 amino acids. CDR3 coding DNA: TGCAGTGCTAGAGGGGGGCAGCTAGACAATCAGCCCCAGCATTTT. Translating it yields CSARGGQLDNQPQHF.

This chain uses TRBV6-1 with TRBJ2-3; 8 bases align to TRBD2. This CDR3 is built from 15 residues. With 2 bases clipped from V and 6 bases from J, the junction kept 7 bases outside the gene matches. Germline V gene sequence: CDR1 MNHNS, CDR2 SASEGT. The CDR3: CASSERRGGSDTQYF. The CDR3 coding sequence is TGTGCCAGCAGTGAACGACGGGGGGGCTCGGATACGCAGTATTTT.

This clonotype was seen just once. The CDR3 sequence is CASSDSGGDTEAFF. CDR3 nucleotides: TGTGCCAGCAGTGATTCCGGCGGGGACACTGAAGCTTTCTTT. The chain carries TRBV2 and TRBJ1-1, with D uncertain. This CDR3 is 14 amino acids long. Germline V gene sequence: CDR1 SNHLY, CDR2 FYNNEI. Between the trimmed V and J ends, which lost 3 bases and 3 bases, there was a span of 11 bases.